This T cell receptor (beta chain) was observed in a study of neoadjuvant anti-PD-1 for oral cavity cancer. The wider study: Around day 43, patients without progression received a fourth nivolumab dose before surgery. Study-wide results and caveats: Pretreatment Treg/Th17 ratio correlated inversely with post-treatment tumor clonality.

These oral cavity squamous cell carcinomas were HPV-negative and locally advanced. Most PBMC samples had 480 ng input DNA in six replicates. Sequencing was performed with immunoSEQ multiplex PCR; in TCRdb, only in-frame clones are kept and a portion is missing. The table shows almost 7,000 clones, with less than 80% occurring only once. Notes on this clone: The antigen is undetermined.

The CDR3 is 14 amino acids. The V gene end was trimmed by 7 bases and the J gene end by 4 bases; junction bases not matched to a gene: 5. Germline assignment: CDR1 SGHDT and CDR2 YYEEEE. This receptor was taken from a person aged 40 to 85 with oral cavity squamous cell carcinoma. The chain is built from TRBV5-6 and TRBJ2-7; 13 nucleotides line up with TRBD2. The sample in question was PBMCs, obtained before nivolumab (anti-PD-1) treatment. CDR3 in DNA: TGTGCCAGCCTGACTAGCGGGGGGATGTACGAGCAGTACTTC. Protein: CASLTSGGMYEQYF.